The 23 T cell receptor beta chains below all came from one sample that was sequenced in a study of naive and memory T cell subsets. The treatment was: skin biopsy from PPD injection site in Mantoux-positive individual. The library had UMIs added by 3' ligation of an oligonucleotide to TCR cDNA. Ligated cDNA underwent four rounds of PCR with nested alpha and beta constant region primers and SP2. From the UMI-ligation and nested PCR reads, TCRdb called clonotypes with MiXCR, one entry per CDR3 protein. Of about 37,000 distinct CDR3 sequences in the sample, 11% were seen once. This sample comprised skin, obtained from a tuberculin skin test site. The origin of the receptors is an adult in good health.

This clonotype was observed many times. V and J are TRBV7-9 and TRBJ2-6; tentatively, D is TRBD2 (6 bases). The length of the CDR3 is 20 residues. Deletions cut 5 bases from V and 2 bases from J, with 25 bases between. Per germline, CDR1 SEHNR and CDR2 FQNEAQ (reference sequence). This chain's CDR3 is CASSRAWMGLAGTGANVLTF. Here the CDR3 DNA reads TGTGCCAGCAGCCGCGCCTGGATGGGACTGGCGGGAACTGGGGCCAACGTCCTGACTTTC.

This clonotype was observed at least ten times. V and J are TRBV7-3 and TRBJ2-5; D possibly corresponds to TRBD2 (7 bases). The CDR3 is made up of 16 amino acids. V dropped 5 bases and J dropped 4 bases, with 20 bases sitting between them. Germline V gene sequence: CDR1 SGHTA, CDR2 FQGTGA. CDR3 coding DNA: TGTGCCAGCAGCCAAGGGGGTTCGACTAGCCGAGAGACCCAGTACTTC. Its translation: CASSQGGSTSRETQYF.

This clonotype was seen at least ten times. The chain combines TRBV28 with TRBJ2-1; D uncertain. The germline gives CDR1 MDHEN, CDR2 SYDVKM. The CDR3 covers 12 residues. Trimming took off 6 bases at V and 8 bases at J, with 11 bases between the two ends. CDR3 loop: CASSPHIHEQFF. The CDR3 DNA is TGTGCCAGCAGCCCGCACATCCATGAGCAGTTCTTC.

This clonotype was recorded many times. The chain has TRBV27 and TRBJ2-2; 9 bases are shared with TRBD2. Germline CDR1 is MNHEY and CDR2 is SMNVEV (reference sequence). The CDR3 sequence is 15 residues long. The V segment lost 7 bases and the J segment 7 bases; nucleotides outside the gene matches: 10. CDR3 DNA sequence: TGTGCCAGCACCACCGGGACTAGCATTTACGGGGAGCTGTTTTTT. This translates into CASTTGTSIYGELFF.

This clonotype was seen only a few times. V is TRBV6-2 or TRBV6-3 and J is TRBJ2-5; 12 positions agree with TRBD2. V trimming: 8 bases; J trimming: 10 bases; junction bases outside the gene matches: 17. The CDR3 extends over 16 amino acids. Germline CDR1 and CDR2: MNHEY and SVGEGT. This chain's CDR3 is CASGGTGLAGPRDQYF. In nucleotides, the CDR3 is TGTGCCAGCGGGGGAACCGGACTAGCGGGGCCCCGAGACCAGTACTTC.

This clonotype was picked up many times. The chain carries TRBV29-1 and TRBJ2-3; TRBD1 might be the D (5 bases). Germline CDR1 and CDR2: SQVTM and ANQGSEA. The CDR3 extends over 12 amino acids. The ends were cut back, 4 bases at V and 3 bases at J, with 8 bases in the middle. The DNA for the CDR3 is TGCAGCGTTGTCAGGGAAACAGATACGCAGTATTTT. As protein: CSVVRETDTQYF.

The genes are TRBV7-8 and TRBJ1-1, with D hard to call. This CDR3 spans 11 amino acids. Germline V gene sequence: CDR1 SGHVS, CDR2 FQNEAQ. Trimming pared 2 bases from V and 10 bases from J, leaving 8 bases between. The CDR3 DNA reads as TGTGCCAGCAGCTTATTGGGTGGAGCTTTCTTT. Translated, it gives CASSLLGGAFF.

The chain carries TRBV25-1 and TRBJ2-1; no definite D call. The germline V and J ends were trimmed by 1 base and 0 bases, with 7 bases remaining between them. This CDR3 comprises 15 residues. Germline CDR1 and CDR2: MGHDK and SYGVNS. DNA of the CDR3: TGTGCCAGCAGTGAATCCCAGAGCTCCTACAATGAGCAGTTCTTC. Amino acid sequence: CASSESQSSYNEQFF.

The CDR3 region has the DNA TGTGCCAGCAGTGAAAAACCGGGTGGAGGCACCGGGGAGCTGTTTTTT. This gives the protein CASSEKPGGGTGELFF. V is TRBV6-4 and J is TRBJ2-2; possibly TRBD2 for D (5 bases). The CDR3 has 16 residues. The V gene's germline CDR1 is MRHNA and CDR2 SNTAGT. Trimming pared 3 bases from V and 4 bases from J, leaving 15 bases between.

This clonotype came up many times. The rearrangement uses TRBV11-3 and TRBJ2-3; tentative D call: TRBD2 (5 bases). Germline V gene sequence: CDR1 SGHNT, CDR2 YENEEA. The V end was cut by 4 bases, the J end by 5 bases, with 22 bases between. The length of the CDR3 is 17 residues. The CDR3 reads CASSSRAFGPEGDTQYF. Here the CDR3 DNA reads TGTGCCAGCAGCTCTCGGGCTTTCGGACCAGAGGGAGATACGCAGTATTTT.

This chain uses TRBV12-3 or TRBV12-4 with TRBJ1-1; 8 bases are a match to TRBD1. The CDR3 runs 16 residues. V lost 6 bases to trimming and J lost 7 bases; unmatched junction nucleotides: 16. CDR3 amino acids: CASSNPPRRGQSEAFF. DNA of the CDR3: TGTGCCAGCAGCAATCCCCCTCGCAGGGGGCAGAGTGAAGCTTTCTTT.

This clonotype was seen repeatedly, ten times or more. The chain carries TRBV6-5 and TRBJ1-3; D gene unclear. The germline gives CDR1 MNHEY, CDR2 SVGAGI. The CDR3 is 17 amino acids. The ends were cut back, 0 bases at V and 0 bases at J, with 12 bases in the middle. CDR3 bases: TGTGCCAGCAGTTACTCGAGAAATGCCAACTCTGGAAACACCATATATTTT. Protein product: CASSYSRNANSGNTIYF.

J is TRBJ2-1 and V is TRBV7-2, with 11 bases that match TRBD2. In germline, CDR1 is SGHTA, CDR2 FQGNSA. CDR3 length equals 16 residues. Germline trimming cut 5 bases from V and 3 bases from J; bases unmatched to any gene: 6. The CDR3 loop is CASSATGTSGYNEQFF. The CDR3, as DNA: TGTGCCAGCAGCGCCACCGGGACTAGCGGCTACAATGAGCAGTTCTTC.

There are many counts of this clonotype. The chain joins TRBV20-1 to TRBJ2-7; 10 bases are shared with TRBD2. This CDR3 is 14 amino acids long. Per germline, CDR1 DFQATT and CDR2 SNEGSKA (reference sequence). The trim removed 5 bases at V and 6 bases at J, leaving 10 bases unmatched. This CDR3 is CSAGRAGGVSEQYF. The CDR3, as DNA: TGCAGTGCTGGCCGAGCGGGAGGGGTGAGCGAGCAGTACTTC.

The chain employs TRBV28 and TRBJ1-2, with D perhaps TRBD1 (6 bases). Trimming removed 7 bases at V and 4 bases at J, with 19 bases between. Germline V gene lookup returns CDR1 MDHEN and CDR2 SYDVKM. CDR3 length: 15 amino acids. The CDR3 sequence: CASTPIKQGVYGYTF. The CDR3, as DNA: TGTGCCAGCACCCCAATAAAACAGGGCGTCTATGGCTACACCTTC.

This clonotype counts as medium-sized. This chain joins TRBV6-1 and TRBJ2-1; TRBD1 aligns across 7 bases. Germline loops: CDR1 MNHNS, CDR2 SASEGT. Trimming at V came to 2 bases and at J to 10 bases, leaving 5 bases not matched to a gene. This CDR3 comprises 13 residues. CDR3 DNA sequence: TGTGCCAGCAGTGAACGACAGGGCCACGAGCAGTTCTTC. Its protein product is CASSERQGHEQFF.

This clonotype was observed a handful of times. The chain carries TRBV18 and TRBJ2-3, with D hard to call. The CDR3 consists of 15 residues. Trimming cost V 8 bases and J 5 bases, with 20 bases left between them. CDR1 is KGHSH and CDR2 is LQKENI in the germline V gene. CDR3 loop: CASPPPGSREDTQYF. CDR3 coding DNA: TGTGCCAGCCCCCCCCCTGGATCGCGAGAAGATACGCAGTATTTT.

This clonotype was observed many times. V and J are TRBV18 and TRBJ2-5; D is unresolved. This CDR3 is built from 12 residues. CDR1 is KGHSH and CDR2 is LQKENI in the germline V gene. Trimming left V 6 bases short and J 2 bases short, with 7 bases between. DNA of the CDR3: TGTGCCAGCTCCGACTCTCAAGAGACCCAGTACTTC. Protein sequence: CASSDSQETQYF.

A note on this clonotype: A much larger clone differs by one base, so this may be a read error. V gene TRBV6-2 or TRBV6-3 combines with J gene TRBJ2-6; the D is unclear. This CDR3 comprises 13 residues. Trimming removed 6 bases from V and 3 bases from J, with 6 bases in between. Germline V gene sequence: CDR1 MNHEY, CDR2 SVGEGT. The CDR3 DNA sequence: TGTGCCAGCAGCCCGTTTGGGGCCAACGTCCTGACTTTC. Its translation: CASSPFGANVLTF.

The chain joins TRBV12-3 or TRBV12-4 to TRBJ1-2, with 7 bases matching TRBD1. With V trimmed by 5 bases and J by 6 bases, 6 bases remained unmatched. The CDR3 sequence is 13 residues long. The DNA for the CDR3 is TGTGCCAGCAGTGTTACCGGGACAGATGGCTACACCTTC. This sequence encodes CASSVTGTDGYTF.

V and J are TRBV28 and TRBJ2-5, with D perhaps TRBD2 (6 bases). V lost 3 bases and J lost 10, with 21 bases in between. Germline V gene sequence: CDR1 MDHEN, CDR2 SYDVKM. The CDR3 is 15 amino acids. The CDR3 sequence is CASSLAGQGIMDQYF. The CDR3 DNA reads as TGTGCCAGCAGTTTGGCGGGGCAGGGCATCATGGACCAGTACTTC.

CDR3 region: CASSLRWGSGNTIYF. In DNA form, the CDR3 reads TGTGCCAGCAGCCTTCGGTGGGGTTCTGGAAACACCATATATTTT. This chain connects TRBV28 to TRBJ1-3, with D hard to call. Germline CDR1 and CDR2: MDHEN and SYDVKM. V was clipped by 6 bases and J by 1 base, with 13 bases between them. The CDR3 totals 15 residues. The full variable domain, rest sourced from reference TRBV28 and TRBJ1-3, is DVKVTQSSRYLVKRTGEKVFLECVQDMDHENMFWYRQDPGLGLRLIYFSYDVKMKEKGDIPEGYSVSREKKERFSLILESASTNQTSMYLCASSLRWGSGNTIYFGEGSWLTVV.

The chain carries TRBV21-1 and TRBJ1-5. TRBV21-1 is annotated as a pseudogene. The CDR3 runs to 17 residues. The CDR3 loop is CASSNTDGGGSNQPQHF. The CDR3 DNA sequence: TGTGCCAGCAGCAACACGGACGGTGGAGGTAGCAATCAGCCCCAGCATTTT.